Following are 13 T cell receptor beta chains from one sample sequenced in a study of spatial heterogeneity in lung cancer. Documented time point: blood at routine non-recurrence follow-up after resection. Whole RNA was taken from tumor, nontumor lung or frozen PBMC; it was then sequenced unsorted. Each CDR3 protein is one row after TCRdb ran MiXCR on the 5' RACE reads. This table has around 110,000 distinct CDR3 sequences, about 12% appearing once. The sequencing here drew on PBMCs, taken at follow-up. These receptors all come from a male donor with early-stage non-small cell lung cancer.

V gene TRBV5-3 combines with J gene TRBJ2-4, with TRBD2 matching over 7 bases. TRBV5-3 is identified as an open reading frame with a role that is uncertain. The V segment lost 4 bases and the J segment 6 bases; nucleotides outside the gene matches: 13. This CDR3 spans 16 amino acids. For the CDR3, the DNA is TGTGCCAGAAGCCCCCGTCCCGGGGAGGGCCGAAACATTCAGTACTTC. Protein product: CARSPRPGEGRNIQYF.

This clonotype was observed a few times. The chain links TRBV9 to TRBJ2-1; 14 bases match TRBD2. The CDR3 contains 16 residues. Per germline, CDR1 SGDLS and CDR2 YYNGEE. Losses at the gene ends were 2 bases for V and 11 bases for J; bases not matched to a gene: 9. The CDR3 coding sequence is TGTGCCAGCAGCGTTCAGCGGACTAGCGGGGGGCACCAGCAGTTCTTC. Amino acids: CASSVQRTSGGHQQFF.

The chain carries TRBV10-3 and TRBJ2-2, with 13 positions matching TRBD2. The CDR3 extends over 16 amino acids. From germline, CDR1 is ENHRY and CDR2 SYGVKD. The J segment lost 2 bases and the V segment lost 6 bases, leaving 3 bases of the junction unmatched. The CDR3 protein is CAIRGLAGDNTGELFF. The DNA of the CDR3 is TGTGCCATCAGAGGACTAGCGGGGGACAACACCGGGGAGCTGTTTTTT.

This clonotype came up a few times. This CDR3 reads CASRKEATGIYEQYF. The CDR3 nucleotides are TGTGCCAGCAGGAAGGAGGCGACAGGGATCTACGAGCAGTACTTC. V gene TRBV2 combines with J gene TRBJ2-7, with TRBD1 matching 7 bases. Germline V gives CDR1 SNHLY, CDR2 FYNNEI. CDR3 length: 15 residues. The junction had 11 bases not matched to a gene; V was cut back by 6 bases and J by 3 bases.

CDR3 in amino acids: CASSLETGTNTEAFF. The CDR3 DNA sequence: TGCGCCAGCAGCTTGGAGACAGGGACGAACACTGAAGCTTTCTTT. The rearrangement joins TRBV5-1 to TRBJ1-1; 7 bases align to TRBD1. The length of the CDR3 is 15 residues. The germline V gene has CDR1 SGHRS and CDR2 YFSETQ. Unmatched junction bases numbered 3, after V lost 0 bases and J lost 1 base.

Only a few counts were recorded for this clonotype. The J gene is TRBJ2-1, the V gene TRBV24-1; TRBD2 agrees at 8 bases. The CDR3 has 15 residues. V gave up 4 bases and J gave up 8 bases; unmatched junction bases: 9. Germline CDR1 and CDR2: KGHDR and SFDVKD. CDR3 in amino acids: CATSDPGLGVDEQFF. CDR3 DNA: TGTGCCACCAGTGACCCGGGACTAGGAGTAGATGAGCAGTTCTTC.

The gene calls are TRBV21-1 and TRBJ2-1; whether TRBD1, the table's D call, matches the DNA was not checked. TRBV21-1 counts as a pseudogene. The CDR3 consists of 15 residues. The CDR3 coding sequence is TGTGCCAGCAGCAAACTCCGAGGGGAAGCGAATGAGCAGTTCTTC. Its translation is CASSKLRGEANEQFF.

This clonotype was found many times. The rearrangement uses TRBV6-1 and TRBJ2-7, with 9 bases matching TRBD1. CDR3 size: 14 residues. From germline, CDR1 is MNHNS and CDR2 SASEGT. V shed 3 bases, J shed 2 bases, and the junction held 2 bases outside the gene matches. The CDR3 protein is CASSDTGGPYEQYF. CDR3 sequence (DNA): TGTGCCAGCAGTGATACAGGGGGCCCCTACGAGCAGTACTTC.

This clonotype was found a few times. This chain connects TRBV6-5 to TRBJ2-6; tentatively, D is TRBD2 (6 bases). The CDR3 extends over 16 amino acids. Trimming removed 4 bases at V and 0 bases at J, with 10 bases between. CDR1 is MNHEY and CDR2 is SVGAGI in the germline V gene. The CDR3 nucleotides read TGTGCCAGCAGTTTAGAGGGAGGCTCTGGGGCCAACGTCCTGACTTTC. It encodes CASSLEGGSGANVLTF.

This clonotype was observed many times. The CDR3 loop is CASSPGHSNQPQHF. For the CDR3, the DNA is TGCGCCAGCAGCCCCGGACATAGCAATCAGCCCCAGCATTTT. The gene calls are TRBV5-1 and TRBJ1-5; a possible D gene is TRBD1 (5 bases). Deletions cut 4 bases from V and 0 bases from J, with 8 bases between. Germline V gene data show CDR1 as SGHRS and CDR2 as YFSETQ. CDR3 length: 14 amino acids.

This clonotype was counted at least ten times. CDR3 amino acids: CSARDLAGGEQYF. In DNA form, the CDR3 reads TGCAGTGCTAGAGACCTAGCGGGGGGCGAGCAGTACTTC. The chain recombines TRBV20-1 with TRBJ2-7; 11 nucleotides match TRBD2. The CDR3 consists of 13 residues. The V gene's germline CDR1 is DFQATT and CDR2 SNEGSKA (reference sequence). V trimming: 0 bases; J trimming: 6 bases; junction bases outside the gene matches: 1.

This clonotype was recorded at least ten times. The chain recombines TRBV30 with TRBJ2-1; no firm D call. Trimming took off 4 bases at V and 1 base at J, with 11 bases between the two ends. CDR3 length: 14 amino acids. Germline CDR1 reads GTSNPN; CDR2 reads SVGIG (reference sequence). The CDR3 DNA reads as TGTGCCTGGAAGGGTGTAAATTCCTACAATGAGCAGTTCTTC. It is translated as CAWKGVNSYNEQFF.

The chain couples TRBV13 to TRBJ1-2; D not resolved. Germline values: CDR1 PRHDT, CDR2 FYEKMQ (reference sequence). The CDR3 runs 14 residues. The germline V and J ends were trimmed by 5 bases and 4 bases, with 14 bases remaining between them. The CDR3 region is CASSRRSLGYGYTF. In DNA, the CDR3 is TGTGCCAGCAGCCGCCGGTCGCTTGGCTATGGCTACACCTTC.